The sequence of this T cell receptor beta chain was determined in a study of T cells in Graves' hyperthyroidism and ophthalmopathy. The CDR3 consists of 13 residues. CDR1 is DFQATT, CDR2 SNEGSKA, per germline (reference sequence). Diagnostic decisions used clinical symptoms, serum thyroxine and TRAb, thyroid ultrasound and orbital computed tomography. As regards this clonotype: Its cognate antigen is unknown.

Amplification of TCR beta CDR3 regions was performed using RNA transcripts as template. When the TCR CDR3 underwent first-round RT-PCR, the HTBI primer set was used. One entry per CDR3 protein, called by TCRdb with MiXCR from the multiplex PCR reads. The sample consists of hundreds of thousands of distinct CDR3 sequences, 40% to 55% of them appearing once. Study observations and caveats: Blood also held most thyroid clonotypes expanded beyond 0.001.

The genes are TRBV20-1 and TRBJ2-7; 9 positions match TRBD2. This clonotype was obtained from a woman in her late teens or twenties with Graves' hyperthyroidism. Material: peripheral blood or thyroid tissue (not recorded which). In DNA, the CDR3 is TGCAGCTCATGGGGTAGCGGGAGCCACGAGCAGTACTTC. Translated, it gives CSSWGSGSHEQYF.